This T cell receptor beta chain was recovered during a study of blood T cells in healthy people across ages. The germline V gene has CDR1 DFQATT and CDR2 SNEGSKA (reference sequence). V was pared by 5 bases and J by 5 bases, with 12 bases between. The CDR3 sequence is 12 residues long. With a J-beta primer mix and a sample-barcoded 5' primer, a second PCR ran about 7 to 12 cycles. Each TCR beta cDNA got a 12-nucleotide random molecular identifier. The yield of each sample was at least 2.5 million CDR3-containing paired-end reads. MiXCR, run by TCRdb on the 5' RACE reads, gives a single entry per CDR3 protein. Found here are roughly 680,000 distinct CDR3 sequences, approximately 52% of them singletons; the top ten hold 13%.

What was sequenced was blood. The rearrangement uses TRBV20-1 and TRBJ1-1; D call uncertain. The receptor was derived from a woman older than 75 in good health. CDR3 residues: CSAHGRQTEAFF. The CDR3 bases are TGCAGTGCTCACGGACGGCAGACTGAAGCTTTCTTT.